This T cell receptor beta chain is from a study of blood T cell repertoires in COVID-19. About the study: Acute-phase and convalescent COVID-19 samples originated in the United States, Italy and Spain. In each case, the material was cDNA or gDNA derived from T cells, B-cell-depleted T cells, or PBMCs.

Original analysis: Reference gene primer amplification gave nucleated cell count estimates. Clones were sequenced by immunoSEQ multiplex PCR, and TCRdb holds only the in-frame ones, with some missing. V and J calls and clone size are as listed in that table; D and trimming were resolved from the DNA. This sample yields under 300,000 clones, of which 75% to 90% are seen a single time; approximately 10% belongs to the top ten. The CDR3 runs 16 residues. Germline V gene lookup returns CDR1 ENHRY and CDR2 SYGVKD. Trimming cost V 3 bases and J 0 bases; bases outside gene matches: 5. The material sequenced was peripheral blood. V and J are TRBV10-3 and TRBJ1-5, with 7 bases fitting TRBD1. This receptor was taken from an older woman with acute or convalescent COVID-19. In DNA, the CDR3 is TGTGCCATCAGTGAACAGGGGTCGTATAGCAATCAGCCCCAGCATTTT. Amino acid sequence: CAISEQGSYSNQPQHF.